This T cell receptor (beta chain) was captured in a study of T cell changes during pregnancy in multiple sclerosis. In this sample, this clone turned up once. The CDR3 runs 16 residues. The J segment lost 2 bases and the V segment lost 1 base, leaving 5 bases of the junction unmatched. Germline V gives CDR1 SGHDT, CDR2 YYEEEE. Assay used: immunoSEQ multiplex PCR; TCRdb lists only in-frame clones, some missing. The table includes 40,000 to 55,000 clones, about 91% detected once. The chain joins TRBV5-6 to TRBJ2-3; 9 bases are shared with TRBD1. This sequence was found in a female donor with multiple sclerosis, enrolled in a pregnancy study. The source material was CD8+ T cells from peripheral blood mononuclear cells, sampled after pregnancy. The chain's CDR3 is CASSLLGDRATDTQYF. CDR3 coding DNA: TGTGCCAGCAGCTTGTTAGGGGACAGGGCCACAGATACGCAGTATTTT.